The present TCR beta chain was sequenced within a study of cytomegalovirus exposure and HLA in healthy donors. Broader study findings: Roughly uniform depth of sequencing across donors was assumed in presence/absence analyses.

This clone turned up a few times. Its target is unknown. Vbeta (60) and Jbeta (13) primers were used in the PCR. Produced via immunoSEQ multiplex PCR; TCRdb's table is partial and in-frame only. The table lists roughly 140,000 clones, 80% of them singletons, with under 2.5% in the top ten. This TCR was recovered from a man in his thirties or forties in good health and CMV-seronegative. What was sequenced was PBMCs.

CDR3 in amino acids: CASSDRQGPNSPLHF. The CDR3 DNA reads as TGTGCCAGCAGCGATCGACAGGGCCCTAATTCACCCCTCCACTTT. The chain links TRBV28 to TRBJ1-6, with 7 bases aligning to TRBD1. Per the germline V gene, CDR1 is MDHEN and CDR2 is SYDVKM. The CDR3 runs to 15 residues. Trimming at V came to 6 bases and at J to 6 bases, leaving 8 bases not matched to a gene. Full variable domain (missing parts from reference TRBV28 and TRBJ1-6): DVKVTQSSRYLVKRTGEKVFLECVQDMDHENMFWYRQDPGLGLRLIYFSYDVKMKEKGDIPEGYSVSREKKERFSLILESASTNQTSMYLCASSDRQGPNSPLHFGNGTRLTVT.